Following are 9 T cell receptor beta chains from one sample sequenced in a study of blood T cell repertoires in COVID-19. Sequencing was performed with immunoSEQ multiplex PCR; in TCRdb, only in-frame clones are kept and a portion is missing. The repertoire has about 210,000 clones, around 82% of them found once; the top ten carry around 12%. The material sequenced was peripheral blood. Receptors originate from a woman between 40 and 55 years old with acute or convalescent COVID-19.

The CDR3: CASSTSGTGSYEQYF. The CDR3 DNA sequence: TGTGCCAGCAGTACGTCCGGGACAGGGTCCTACGAGCAGTACTTC. The V and J genes are TRBV6-6 and TRBJ2-7; 9 nucleotides line up with TRBD1. With 5 bases clipped from V and 1 base from J, the junction kept 6 bases outside the gene matches. In germline, CDR1 is MNHNY, CDR2 SVGAGI (reference sequence). There are 15 residues in the CDR3.

This chain joins TRBV4-3 and TRBJ2-1; possibly TRBD2 for D (5 bases). Per the germline V gene, CDR1 is LGHNA and CDR2 is YSLEER. Trimming took off 0 bases at V and 8 bases at J, with 17 bases between the two ends. CDR3 length equals 16 residues. The chain's CDR3 is CASSQDATRSGDEQFF. The CDR3 bases are TGCGCCAGCAGCCAAGACGCCACTAGATCCGGGGATGAGCAGTTCTTC.

The V gene is TRBV18, the J gene TRBJ2-3; D may be TRBD1 (5 bases). V lost 4 bases, J lost 0 bases, and 8 bases lay in between. This CDR3 spans 14 amino acids. Germline lookup yields CDR1 KGHSH and CDR2 LQKENI. The CDR3 DNA is TGTGCCAGCTCACGACAGACTAGCACAGATACGCAGTATTTT. Protein: CASSRQTSTDTQYF.

V gene TRBV12-3 or TRBV12-4 combines with J gene TRBJ2-7, with D possibly matching TRBD1 (5 bases). Trimming stripped 5 bases from V and 2 bases from J, with 10 bases between. The CDR3 totals 13 residues. In DNA form, the CDR3 reads TGTGCCAGCAGTCAAACCAGGGCCTACGAGCAGTACTTC. It is translated as CASSQTRAYEQYF.

In the case of this clone: One junction end disagrees with the germline gene, perhaps due to a read error. This chain connects TRBV27 to TRBJ2-7, with TRBD1 matching 10 bases. Looked up from germline, CDR1 is MNHEY and CDR2 is SMNVEV (reference sequence). The CDR3 contains 16 residues. The DNA of the CDR3 is TGTGCCAGCAGCAAAATGGGACAGGGGTCCTCCCACGAGCAGTACTTC. Its protein product is CASSKMGQGSSHEQYF.

The rearrangement links TRBV27 to TRBJ2-3, with D maybe TRBD2 (6 bases). V shed 4 bases and J shed 3 bases, with 17 bases lying between them. This CDR3 is 16 amino acids long. CDR1 and CDR2 (germline): MNHEY, SMNVEV (reference sequence). The CDR3 nucleotides read TGTGCCAGCAGTTCCCCCTTGGAGGGGTGGACAGATACGCAGTATTTT. Amino acid sequence: CASSSPLEGWTDTQYF.

This chain connects TRBV3-1 (or the pseudogene TRBV3-2) to TRBJ2-5; 13 bases are shared with TRBD2. The length of the CDR3 is 18 residues. CDR1 LGHDT and CDR2 YNNKEL come from the germline V gene (reference sequence). After removal of 4 bases from V and 4 bases from J, the junction contained 12 bases not matched to a gene. The CDR3 loop is CASSPTSGRAGFVETQYF. The CDR3 DNA reads TGTGCCAGCAGCCCCACTAGCGGGAGGGCCGGCTTTGTAGAGACCCAGTACTTC.

The chain couples TRBV6-5 to TRBJ2-1; 8 bases agree with TRBD2. After removal of 4 bases from V and 7 bases from J, the junction contained 6 bases not matched to a gene. CDR3 length: 14 amino acids. Germline CDR1 is MNHEY and CDR2 is SVGAGI. The CDR3, as DNA: TGTGCCAGCAGTTTAACTAGCGGATGGAATGAGCAGTTCTTC. Residues: CASSLTSGWNEQFF.

The CDR3 sequence: CASSLAMEPYGYTF. CDR3 sequence (DNA): TGTGCCAGCAGCTTAGCAATGGAGCCCTATGGCTACACCTTC. The chain is built from TRBV7-2 and TRBJ1-2; D ambiguous. The CDR3 runs 14 residues. Between the trimmed V and J ends, which lost 0 bases and 4 bases, there was a span of 9 bases. Germline V gene sequence: CDR1 SGHTA, CDR2 FQGNSA.